The rows below give T cell receptor beta chains drawn from one sample of a study of blood T cell repertoires in COVID-19. Assay used: immunoSEQ multiplex PCR; TCRdb lists only in-frame clones, some missing. The sample has 60,000 to 75,000 clones, 88% seen once. The sample consisted of peripheral blood. The receptors here all came from a woman older than 75 with active COVID-19. Both conserved end residues are part of each CDR3. A D gene is named only where the DNA matches it firmly. A row's size may be missing; if present it is once, few, many or a size class.

TRBV2,TRBJ2-5,NA,TRBD2,TGTGCCACTAGCGGGGGGGCATTAGAGACCCAGTACTTC,CATSGGALETQYF
TRBV27,TRBJ2-5,once,TRBD2,TGTGCCAGCAGTCCGAGTAGCGGGGGGGCCGCTGGGGAGACCCAGTACTTC,CASSPSSGGAAGETQYF
TRBV12-3/TRBV12-4,TRBJ1-1,NA,TRBD1,TGTGCCAGCAGTTTAAACAGGGGCGCTGAAGCTTTCTTT,CASSLNRGAEAFF
TRBV9,TRBJ2-7,once,TRBD1,TGTGCCAGCAGCCCGACAGGGGAGGCCTACGAGCAGTACTTC,CASSPTGEAYEQYF
TRBV10-3,TRBJ2-7,NA,NA,TGTGCCGCCCGGGACACAACTTACGAGCAGTACTTC,CAARDTTYEQYF
TRBV10-3,TRBJ1-1,NA,TRBD1,TGTGCCATCCAGGACAGGGCAGGGACTGAAGCTTTCTTT,CAIQDRAGTEAFF
TRBV7-2,TRBJ2-5,once,TRBD2,TGTGCCAGCAGCTTTAGGCGGGGGGAGGAGACCCAGTACTTC,CASSFRRGEETQYF
TRBV5-1,TRBJ2-5,NA,NA,TGCGCCAGCAGGTTCGAAGAGACCCAGTACTTC,CASRFEETQYF
TRBV5-4,TRBJ1-2,NA,TRBD1,TGTGCCAGCAGCTCAACAGGGGATCCCACAGCCTACACCTTC,CASSSTGDPTAYTF
TRBV4-1,TRBJ2-5,NA,NA,TGCGCCAGCAGCCCTACCCCACAGGGCGGAGAGACCCAGTACTTC,CASSPTPQGGETQYF
TRBV7-2,TRBJ2-5,once,TRBD2,TGTGCCAGCAGCTTAAGTCGTGGACTAGCGGGGGGAGAGACCCAGTACTTC,CASSLSRGLAGGETQYF
TRBV14,TRBJ2-1,NA,TRBD2,TGTGCCAGCAGTCCCCGGAAAGCGGGGGACTACAATGAGCAGTTCTTC,CASSPRKAGDYNEQFF
TRBV28,TRBJ1-3,NA,TRBD1,TGTGCCAGCAGTTCCCCCGGACAGGGTTCAGGAAACACCATATATTTT,CASSSPGQGSGNTIYF
TRBV7-6,TRBJ2-1,NA,TRBD1,TGTGCCAGCAGCTTAGCGGGACAGGGGGCTGATGAGCAGTTCTTC,CASSLAGQGADEQFF
TRBV28,TRBJ1-1,NA,NA,TGTGCCAGCAGTGGACCGAGGGAGTGGACTGAAGCTTTCTTT,CASSGPREWTEAFF
TRBV28,TRBJ1-5,NA,NA,TGTGCCAGCAGTTCCCCATATCAGCCCCAGCATTTT,CASSSPYQPQHF
TRBV7-3,TRBJ2-3,NA,NA,TGTGCCAGCAGCTTAATGGGGGGTGCAGATACGCAGTATTTT,CASSLMGGADTQYF
TRBV18,TRBJ2-1,once,TRBD2,TGTGCCAGCTCACCAGCGGGGGGGAATGAGCAGTTCTTC,CASSPAGGNEQFF
TRBV18,TRBJ2-5,NA,NA,TGTGCCAGCTCACCAACTGTTTCATGGGAGACCCAGTACTTC,CASSPTVSWETQYF
TRBV14,TRBJ1-2,NA,TRBD1,TGTGCCAGCAGCACAACACAGGGGGCACGATATGGCTACACCTTC,CASSTTQGARYGYTF
TRBV25-1,TRBJ2-7,NA,TRBD2,TGTGCCAGCTGCCGGGGAGATCCAGCGGGGGGGCGGTACGAGCAGTACTTC,CASCRGDPAGGRYEQYF
TRBV19,TRBJ2-1,NA,TRBD1,TGTGCCAGTACCCCGTTTGACAGGGACAATGAGCAGTTCTTC,CASTPFDRDNEQFF
TRBV18,TRBJ2-7,NA,NA,TGTGCCAGCTCGTATCAGGGGTTCGGCGAGCAGTACTTC,CASSYQGFGEQYF
TRBV25-1,TRBJ1-1,NA,NA,TGTGCCAGCAGCCCTATTGAGGCGGAGAACACTGAAGCTTTCTTT,CASSPIEAENTEAFF
TRBV7-3,TRBJ2-5,NA,NA,TGTGCCAGCAGCCCCGGCGCGGATGCCACAATGGAGACCCAGTACTTC,CASSPGADATMETQYF
TRBV5-1,TRBJ2-5,NA,NA,TGCGCCAGCAGCTTGAGGCAGGGGCTCCAAGAGACCCAGTACTTC,CASSLRQGLQETQYF
TRBV9,TRBJ1-2,NA,NA,TGTGCCAGCAGCGTAGCTTTGGAACAGGCGCTCTATGGCTACACCTTC,CASSVALEQALYGYTF
TRBV5-1,TRBJ1-6,NA,NA,TGCGCCAGCAGCGGGGCCTTGGATTCACCCCTCCACTTT,CASSGALDSPLHF
TRBV6-6,TRBJ1-1,NA,TRBD1,TGTGCCAGCAGTTACTCAGGGACAGCCAACACTGAAGCTTTCTTT,CASSYSGTANTEAFF
TRBV7-9,TRBJ2-1,NA,TRBD1,TGTGCCAGCTCCCTAGGGGACAGGGTCTACAATGAGCAGTTCTTC,CASSLGDRVYNEQFF
TRBV19,TRBJ1-4,NA,NA,TGTGCCAGTAGTATTGCGCGGGCAGCAACTAATGAAAAACTGTTTTTT,CASSIARAATNEKLFF
TRBV5-1,TRBJ1-1,NA,TRBD1,TGCGCCAGCAGCTTGGGCGGCAGGGGGCTCGGTGAAGCTTTCTTT,CASSLGGRGLGEAFF
TRBV20-1,TRBJ1-4,NA,NA,TGCAGTGCTAGAGAGGGGGCGGAACTGTTTTTT,CSAREGAELFF
TRBV6-5,TRBJ1-2,NA,TRBD1,TGTGCCACTTTGACAGGGGCTAACTATGGCTACACCTTC,CATLTGANYGYTF
TRBV28,TRBJ1-6,NA,NA,TGTGCCAGCAGTTTTGCGATGTCACCCCTCCACTTT,CASSFAMSPLHF
TRBV25-1,TRBJ1-6,medium-sized,NA,TGTGCCAGCAGTGGCACAGGGCCCCTCCACTTT,CASSGTGPLHF
TRBV18,TRBJ1-1,NA,TRBD1,TGTGCCAGCTCACCCGGGACAGGGGGTACCACTGAAGCTTTCTTT,CASSPGTGGTTEAFF
TRBV4-2,TRBJ2-1,NA,TRBD2,TGTGCCAGCAGTTCTCAATCCCTAGCGGCTTACAATGAGCAGTTCTTC,CASSSQSLAAYNEQFF
TRBV7-2,TRBJ2-5,NA,TRBD2,TGTGCCAGCAGACTAGCGGGGGAAGAGACCCAGTACTTC,CASRLAGEETQYF